The TCR beta chain under discussion was sequenced for a study of shared clonotypes between healthy human individuals. As for the study in general: Donors were a couple of women and a few men aged 18 to 49.

Ten or more counts support this clone. The antigen is unknown. Other DNA sequences from this sample encode an identical CDR3 as well. Assay used: immunoSEQ multiplex PCR; TCRdb lists only in-frame clones, some missing. The top ten hold almost 0.9% of the sample, which has around 1,100,000 clones, 60% to 85% seen once. Study-wide points: Rarefaction exposed incomplete sorted-subset sequencing despite large depth.

The CDR3 contains 13 residues. Germline lookup yields CDR1 MRHNA and CDR2 SNTAGT. The ends were cut back, 4 bases at V and 3 bases at J, with 6 bases in the middle. The source of this sequence is a man in his late teens or twenties in good health. Some clones in this sample may be carry-over from other donors' samples. Sequencing was done on a sample of memory CD4+ T cells from PBMCs. The sample's subset: CD45RA-negative fraction. This rearrangement joins TRBV6-4 to TRBJ2-2; D gene uncertain. Written as DNA, the CDR3 is TGTGCCAGCAGTGCGGACGACACCGGGGAGCTGTTTTTT. Amino acid sequence: CASSADDTGELFF.